Listed here is a single TCR beta chain. The antigen remains unidentified. The assay was immunoSEQ multiplex PCR, and TCRdb's table has in-frame clones only and misses some. The repertoire holds around 50,000 clones, with approximately 91% as singletons. The sample is drawn from a study of OX40 agonist ivuxolimab in advanced cancers. Study-wide results and limits: The authors also found low normalized T-cell clonal expansion in some nonresponders.

The CDR3 is 13 amino acids. Germline V gene lookup returns CDR1 MNHNS and CDR2 SASEGT. Unmatched junction bases numbered 8, after V lost 8 bases and J lost 9 bases. The rearrangement uses TRBV6-1 and TRBJ1-1; 11 positions agree with TRBD1. This clonotype was sampled from an adult with an advanced solid tumor such as melanoma, head and neck, liver or kidney cancer. The sequenced sample was CD4+ or CD8+ T cells sorted from blood, obtained in a trial of the OX40 agonist ivuxolimab. The CDR3 loop is CASGVRDRGKAFF. The CDR3 region has the DNA TGTGCCAGCGGGGTAAGGGACAGGGGGAAAGCTTTCTTT.